This entry is about one T cell receptor (beta chain). Here immunoSEQ multiplex PCR was the method, and the copy in TCRdb shows in-frame clones only, minus some. The data contain under 350,000 clones, 89% of them seen just once; the ten biggest clones take up around 2.1%. This specimen comes from a study of blood T cell repertoires in COVID-19. Study-wide context: Samples representing acute and convalescent COVID-19 were sourced from the United States, Italy and Spain.

The V gene lost 1 base and the J gene lost 2 bases, with 5 bases spanning the gap. The germline V gene has CDR1 KGHSH and CDR2 LQKENI. This CDR3 spans 13 amino acids. The specimen was peripheral blood. This chain joins TRBV18 and TRBJ2-5; D call uncertain. The source is a man over 45 with acute or convalescent COVID-19. CDR3 residues: CASSPQQQETQYF. DNA of the CDR3: TGTGCCAGCTCACCACAACAGCAAGAGACCCAGTACTTC.